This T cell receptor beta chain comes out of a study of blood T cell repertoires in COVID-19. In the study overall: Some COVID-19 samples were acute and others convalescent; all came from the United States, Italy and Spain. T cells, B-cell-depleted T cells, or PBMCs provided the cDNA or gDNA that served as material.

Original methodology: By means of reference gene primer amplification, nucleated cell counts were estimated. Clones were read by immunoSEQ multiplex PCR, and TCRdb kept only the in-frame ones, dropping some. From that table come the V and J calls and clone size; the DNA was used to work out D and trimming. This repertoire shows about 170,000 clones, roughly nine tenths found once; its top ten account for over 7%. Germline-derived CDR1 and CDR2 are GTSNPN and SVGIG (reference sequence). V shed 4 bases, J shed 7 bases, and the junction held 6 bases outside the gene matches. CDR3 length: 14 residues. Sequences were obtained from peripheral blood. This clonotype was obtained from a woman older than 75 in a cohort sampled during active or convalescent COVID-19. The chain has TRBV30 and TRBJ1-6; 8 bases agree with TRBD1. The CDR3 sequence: CAWTMGQANSPLHF. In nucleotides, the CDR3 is TGTGCCTGGACTATGGGACAGGCCAATTCACCCCTCCACTTT.